This T cell receptor beta chain came from a study of blood T cells in healthy people across ages. It was with a sample-barcoded 5' primer and a J-beta primer mix that a second PCR of roughly 6 to 12 cycles was run. One entry per CDR3 protein, called by TCRdb with MiXCR from the 5' RACE reads. The table lists over 1,500,000 distinct CDR3 sequences, around 42% of them singletons, with roughly 23% in the top ten. Donors gave around 10 milliliters of peripheral blood apiece. The J segment lost 2 bases and the V segment lost 0 bases, leaving 10 bases of the junction unmatched. CDR1 is DFQATT, CDR2 SNEGSKA, per germline (reference sequence). CDR3 size: 17 residues.

This TCR was recovered from a human donor in good health. Material for sequencing was blood. The chain recombines TRBV20-1 with TRBJ2-3; 8 bases are shared with TRBD2. The CDR3 region is CSARDVSGGKNTDTQYF. CDR3 DNA: TGCAGTGCTAGAGATGTCAGCGGGGGCAAAAACACAGATACGCAGTATTTT.